The following is a T cell receptor beta chain sequence with its context. Its antigen is unidentified. Germline values: CDR1 SGHRS, CDR2 YFSETQ. V lost 0 bases, J lost 2 bases, and 9 bases lay in between. The CDR3 is 15 residues long. Here immunoSEQ multiplex PCR was the method, and the copy in TCRdb shows in-frame clones only, minus some. The repertoire holds about 150,000 clones, 86% seen once, with 20% to 25% in the top ten. The source of the sample is a study of cytomegalovirus exposure and HLA in healthy donors. Study-wide background: It was reported in a later analysis that the same platform had been used for the 120 or so validation repertoires as for the roughly 650 first-cohort repertoires.

Study-level findings and limits: Many donors carried some public TCRs, although rarity characterized most TCR sequences. It was confirmed in vitro that a few of the CMV-associated chains were specific for CMV antigens.

V and J are TRBV5-1 and TRBJ2-1; D call uncertain. Sequencing was done on a sample of PBMCs. The sequence derives from a man aged 18 to 29 in good health and CMV-seropositive. CDR3 amino acids: CASSLDGSAYNEQFF. In nucleotides, the CDR3 is TGCGCCAGCAGCTTGGACGGGTCCGCCTACAATGAGCAGTTCTTC.